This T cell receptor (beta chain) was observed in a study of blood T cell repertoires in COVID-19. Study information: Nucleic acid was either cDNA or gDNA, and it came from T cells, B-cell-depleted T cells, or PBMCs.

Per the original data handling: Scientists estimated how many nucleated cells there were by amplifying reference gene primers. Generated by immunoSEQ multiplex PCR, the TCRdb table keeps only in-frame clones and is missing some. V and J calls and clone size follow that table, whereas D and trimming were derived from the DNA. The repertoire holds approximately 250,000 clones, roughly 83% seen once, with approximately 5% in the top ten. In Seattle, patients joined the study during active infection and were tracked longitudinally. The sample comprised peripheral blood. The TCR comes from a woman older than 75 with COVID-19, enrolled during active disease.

In DNA, the CDR3 is TGTGCCAGCAATGCCGGGGGAGGGGGGTTTAATGAAAAACTGTTTTTT. As protein: CASNAGGGGFNEKLFF. The chain employs TRBV28 and TRBJ1-4; D possibly corresponds to TRBD1 (6 bases). Trimming removed 7 bases from V and 4 bases from J, with 19 bases in between. CDR1 is MDHEN and CDR2 is SYDVKM in the germline V gene. The CDR3 is made up of 16 amino acids.